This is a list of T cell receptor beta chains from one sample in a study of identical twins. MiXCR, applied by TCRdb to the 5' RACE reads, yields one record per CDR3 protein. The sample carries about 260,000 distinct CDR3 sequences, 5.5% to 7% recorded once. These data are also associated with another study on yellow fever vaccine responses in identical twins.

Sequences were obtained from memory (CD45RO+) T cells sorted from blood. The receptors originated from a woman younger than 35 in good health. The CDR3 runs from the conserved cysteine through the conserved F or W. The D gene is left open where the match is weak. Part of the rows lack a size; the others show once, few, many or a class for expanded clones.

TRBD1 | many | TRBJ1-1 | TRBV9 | TGTGCCAGCAGCGTTGAGGGGGCGGTGGGCACTGAAGCTTTCTTT | CASSVEGAVGTEAFF
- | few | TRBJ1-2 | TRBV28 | TGTGCCAGCAGTTTAGGAGGGACTCTCAACTATGGCTACACCTTC | CASSLGGTLNYGYTF
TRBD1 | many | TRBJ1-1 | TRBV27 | TGTGCCAGCAGTTTATACAGGGGGAACACTGAAGCTTTCTTT | CASSLYRGNTEAFF
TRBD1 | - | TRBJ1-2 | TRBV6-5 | TGTGCCAGCTCCCGATCAGGGGGGTCTGGCTACACCTTC | CASSRSGGSGYTF
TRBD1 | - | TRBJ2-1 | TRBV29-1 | TGCAGCGTTGACAGGGGGTTCTCCTACAATGAGCAGTTCTTC | CSVDRGFSYNEQFF
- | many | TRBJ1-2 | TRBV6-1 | TGTGCCAGCAGTGAAGTTGGCTACACCTTC | CASSEVGYTF
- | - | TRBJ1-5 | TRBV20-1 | TGCAGTGCTCCGGACCCAATTAGGGGGTTTAATCAGCCCCAGCATTTT | CSAPDPIRGFNQPQHF
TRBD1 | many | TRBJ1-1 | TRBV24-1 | TGTGCCACCCCTCCGACAGGGTCCCGAGTAATCCCTGAAGCTTTCTTT | CATPPTGSRVIPEAFF
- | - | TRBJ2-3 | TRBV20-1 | TGCAGTGCCCGTCAGGGGTTTCGGGATACGCAGTATTTT | CSARQGFRDTQYF
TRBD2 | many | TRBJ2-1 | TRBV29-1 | TGCAGCGGGACTAGTGCCAATGAGCAGTTCTTC | CSGTSANEQFF
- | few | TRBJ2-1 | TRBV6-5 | TGTGCCAGCAGTTATGAGGGCCGCTCCTACAATGAGCAGTTCTTC | CASSYEGRSYNEQFF
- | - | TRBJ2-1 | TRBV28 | TGTGCCAGCAGTTTAAATCAGGTTGAGCAGTTCTTC | CASSLNQVEQFF
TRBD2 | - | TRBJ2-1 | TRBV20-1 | TGCAGTGCTCTTCCCCTAGCGGCAAGCTCCTACAATGAGCAGTTCTTC | CSALPLAASSYNEQFF
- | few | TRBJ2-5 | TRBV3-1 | TGTGCCAGCAGCCAAGATCTGCAGACCCAGTACTTC | CASSQDLQTQYF
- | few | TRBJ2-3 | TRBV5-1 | TGCGCCAGCGGAGGCAGTAGCACAGATACGCAGTATTTT | CASGGSSTDTQYF
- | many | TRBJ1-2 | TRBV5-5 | TGTGCCAGCAGCTTGACCGCGGAGAACTATGGCTACACCTTC | CASSLTAENYGYTF
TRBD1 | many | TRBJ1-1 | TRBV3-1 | TGTGCCAGCAGAAAAGGACAGGGAAGGAACACTGAAGCTTTCTTT | CASRKGQGRNTEAFF
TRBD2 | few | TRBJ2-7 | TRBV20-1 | TGCAGTGCTAGGGGCCTAGCGGACTACGAGCAGTACTTC | CSARGLADYEQYF
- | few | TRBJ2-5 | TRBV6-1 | TGTGCCAGCAGCTTCACCCGGGAGAGGGCCCAGTACTTC | CASSFTRERAQYF
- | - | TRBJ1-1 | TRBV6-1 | TGTGCCAGCAGTGATGGTCGGGGAACCCTGAACACTGAAGCTTTCTTT | CASSDGRGTLNTEAFF
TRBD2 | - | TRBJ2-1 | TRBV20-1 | TGCAGTGCTAGCCAGCGGGAGGGGAGTGAGCAGTTCTTC | CSASQREGSEQFF
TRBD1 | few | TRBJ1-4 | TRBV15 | TGTGCCACCAGCAGAGATTCCCCGCGGAGGGGGACAGGGGGCCGAGGGGAAAAACTGTTTTTT | CATSRDSPRRGTGGRGEKLFF
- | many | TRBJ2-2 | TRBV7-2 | TGTGCCAGCAGCAAGCGACCCTCCGGGGAGCTGTTTTTT | CASSKRPSGELFF